The 17 T cell receptor beta chains reported below all come from one sample, sequenced in a study of radiotherapy plus CTLA-4 blockade in lung cancer. The data were produced by immunoSEQ multiplex PCR, yet TCRdb's version contains in-frame clones alone and is incomplete. This table holds tens of thousands of clones, 70% found once. The sequences come from peripheral blood, collected from a patient treated with radiotherapy plus ipilimumab. All receptors derive from a human donor with non-small cell lung cancer who had stable disease on radiotherapy plus ipilimumab.

Only a few counts were recorded for this clone. The CDR3 nucleotides read TGTGCCAGCAGCTTGTCGGAATCGACGCCCCAGCATTTT. Translation gives CASSLSESTPQHF. The V and J genes are TRBV5-4 and TRBJ1-5; D gene uncertain. This CDR3 has 13 residues. CDR1 and CDR2 from the germline V gene are SGHNT and YYREEE (reference sequence). Trimming stripped 1 base from V and 9 bases from J, with 11 bases between.

The chain links TRBV7-9 to TRBJ2-1; D unresolved. The CDR3 spans 14 residues. Trimming removed 1 base from V and 8 bases from J, with 12 bases in between. Looked up from germline, CDR1 is SEHNR and CDR2 is FQNEAQ (reference sequence). DNA of the CDR3: TGTGCCAGCAGCTTAGGGACCTCCTTCGATGAGCAGTTCTTC. Translation gives CASSLGTSFDEQFF.

The V call is TRBV7-2, the J call TRBJ2-5; possibly TRBD2 for D (6 bases). The V end was cut by 1 base, the J end by 4 bases, with 16 bases between. The CDR3 is 16 amino acids. The V gene's germline CDR1 is SGHTA and CDR2 FQGNSA. The CDR3 protein is CASSLVSGLGGETQYF. The CDR3 nucleotides are TGTGCCAGCAGCTTAGTCTCGGGATTGGGGGGAGAGACCCAGTACTTC.

The CDR3 region has the DNA TGTGCCAGCAGCCAATATTCAGGAGGGGGAGGCTATGGCTACACCTTC. Amino acids: CASSQYSGGGGYGYTF. The rearrangement joins TRBV14 to TRBJ1-2; D is perhaps TRBD1 (6 bases). The CDR3 contains 16 residues. Trimming removed 2 bases from V and 4 bases from J, with 17 bases in between. Germline V gene sequence: CDR1 SGHDN, CDR2 FVKESK.

This clone was recorded a few times. This rearrangement joins TRBV5-1 to TRBJ1-3; D gene unclear. Germline assignment: CDR1 SGHRS and CDR2 YFSETQ. The CDR3 extends over 16 amino acids. The germline V and J ends were trimmed by 0 bases and 0 bases, with 10 bases remaining between them. The CDR3 region is CASSLVARSSGNTIYF. The DNA for the CDR3 is TGCGCCAGCAGCTTGGTGGCCCGGTCCTCTGGAAACACCATATATTTT.

The chain employs TRBV19 and TRBJ1-4, with D perhaps matching TRBD1 (5 bases). The CDR3 length is 15 residues. V lost 4 bases, J lost 1 base, and 10 bases lay in between. Germline CDR1 reads LNHDA; CDR2 reads SQIVND (reference sequence). Here the CDR3 DNA reads TGTGCCAGTAGTAATGGGGGTGGAACTAATGAAAAACTGTTTTTT. It yields the protein CASSNGGGTNEKLFF.

This clone appeared a single time. The chain couples TRBV28 to TRBJ2-7; 7 bases map to TRBD1. V was pared by 6 bases and J by 4 bases, with 9 bases of the junction left unmatched. CDR3 size: 14 residues. The V gene's germline CDR1 is MDHEN and CDR2 SYDVKM. The CDR3 DNA is TGTGCCAGCAGCCTACAGGGGCTATTTTACGAGCAGTACTTC. Its translation is CASSLQGLFYEQYF.

The CDR3: CAWSWNTEAFF. The CDR3 nucleotides are TGTGCCTGGAGTTGGAACACTGAAGCTTTCTTT. The rearrangement joins TRBV30 to TRBJ1-1; no clear D. This CDR3 contains 11 residues. V was clipped by 2 bases and J by 1 base, with 2 bases between them. CDR1 and CDR2 (germline): GTSNPN, SVGIG (reference sequence).

This clone qualifies as medium-sized. The J gene is TRBJ1-1, the V gene TRBV7-8; no reliable D call. This CDR3 is 14 amino acids long. V dropped 7 bases and J dropped 4 bases, with 16 bases sitting between them. Looked up from germline, CDR1 is SGHVS and CDR2 is FQNEAQ. The CDR3 is CASTAGRTVTEAFF. The CDR3 DNA follows: TGTGCCAGCACCGCAGGCCGGACTGTCACTGAAGCTTTCTTT.

The chain is built from TRBV4-1 and TRBJ2-5, with D possibly TRBD2 on 6 matching bases. Trimming took 4 bases from V and 5 from J, leaving 14 bases between them. The CDR3 extends over 14 amino acids. Per the germline V gene, CDR1 is MGHRA and CDR2 is YSYEKL. Here the CDR3 reads CASSLLEGAETQYF. Written as DNA, the CDR3 is TGCGCCAGCAGCCTCCTGGAGGGTGCGGAGACCCAGTACTTC.

This rearrangement joins TRBV27 to TRBJ1-2; D remains unclear. Looked up from germline, CDR1 is MNHEY and CDR2 is SMNVEV (reference sequence). V lost 8 bases, J lost 4 bases, and 20 bases lay in between. The CDR3 totals 15 residues. CDR3 bases: TGTGCCAGCGCCTCTGTATTGGGGAAACTCTATGGCTACACCTTC. Protein sequence: CASASVLGKLYGYTF.

The chain joins TRBV5-1 to TRBJ1-5, with D unclear. The CDR3 is 13 residues long. Germline V gives CDR1 SGHRS, CDR2 YFSETQ. V lost 1 base, J lost 2 bases, and 4 bases lay in between. The CDR3 is CASSLPGNQPQHF. CDR3 DNA sequence: TGCGCCAGCAGCTTGCCTGGCAATCAGCCCCAGCATTTT.

The chain uses TRBV18 and TRBJ1-2; a weak D match, TRBD1 (6 bases). V was pared by 4 bases and J by 0 bases, with 18 bases between. CDR3 length: 17 residues. The V gene's germline CDR1 is KGHSH and CDR2 LQKENI. CDR3 in DNA: TGTGCCAGCTCACAACAGGGCTCATCCTCAGCTAACTATGGCTACACCTTC. Translation: CASSQQGSSSANYGYTF. Together with reference TRBV18 and TRBJ1-2, the CDR3 gives the full variable domain: NAGVMQNPRHLVRRRGQEARLRCSPMKGHSHVYWYRQLPEEGLKFMVYLQKENIIDESGMPKERFSAEFPKEGPSILRIQQVVRGDSAAYFCASSQQGSSSANYGYTFGSGTRLTVV.

The gene calls are TRBV7-9 and TRBJ1-2, with 8 bases fitting TRBD1. Germline assignment: CDR1 SEHNR and CDR2 FQNEAQ (reference sequence). Trimming cost V 5 bases and J 4 bases; bases outside gene matches: 9. The CDR3 loop spans 15 amino acids. The CDR3 DNA is TGTGCCAGCAGCCTTTCCGGGACAGGATCCTATGGCTACACCTTC. Its translation is CASSLSGTGSYGYTF. Full variable domain (rest looked up from reference TRBV7-9 and TRBJ1-2): DTGVSQNPRHKITKRGQNVTFRCDPISEHNRLYWYRQTLGQGPEFLTYFQNEAQLEKSRLLSDRFSAERPKGSFSTLEIQRTEQGDSAMYLCASSLSGTGSYGYTFGSGTRLTVV.

The chain uses TRBV6-1 and TRBJ2-5, with a weak D call TRBD2 (5 bases). Germline loops: CDR1 MNHNS, CDR2 SASEGT. This CDR3 is 13 amino acids long. Trimming shortened V by 6 bases and J by 5 bases, and 13 bases separated the two germline ends. This chain's CDR3 is CASSRTRTETQYF. As DNA, the CDR3 is TGTGCCAGCAGCAGAACTAGGACGGAGACCCAGTACTTC.

The chain has TRBV5-1 and TRBJ2-3, with TRBD2 identical over 8 bases. Germline V gene lookup returns CDR1 SGHRS and CDR2 YFSETQ. V lost 4 bases, J lost 2 bases, and 9 bases stayed unmatched. There are 16 residues in the CDR3. CDR3 DNA: TGCGCCAGCAGCCCGTCATCTAGCGGGCACACAGATACGCAGTATTTT. Protein product: CASSPSSSGHTDTQYF.

The CDR3 protein is CASSRQGSYNEQFF. As DNA, the CDR3 is TGTGCCAGCAGCCGACAAGGGTCCTACAATGAGCAGTTCTTC. The chain couples TRBV5-4 to TRBJ2-1; D uncertain. CDR1 SGHNT and CDR2 YYREEE come from the germline V gene (reference sequence). Trimming pared 4 bases from V and 1 base from J, leaving 9 bases between. The CDR3 contains 14 residues.